The entry that follows covers one T cell receptor (beta chain) sequence. The antigen it binds to is not known. One base away there is no much larger clone; base qualities are not given. These data come from a study of T cell responses to AZD1222 COVID-19 vaccine (dated by TCRdb to the early 2020s). Looking at the study overall: AZD1222 recipients given second doses at about 4 weeks or at about 12 weeks were pooled, since spike-specific TCR depth and breadth were not found to differ between the two schedules. A total of about 240 trial participants underwent TCR sequencing, of whom about 210 received two doses of AZD1222 and about 26 received two doses of the MenACWY control vaccine. Trial participants were enrolled by age into 18-55, 56-69 and 70-plus year subgroups, with about 150, 28 and 57 TCR-sequenced participants respectively. The paper's findings and limits, for the study overall: Conclusions about previously exposed vaccinees are limited because only six or seven AZD1222 recipients were SARS-CoV-2 seropositive at baseline. Spike-specific TCR breadth and depth rose significantly after two AZD1222 doses compared with day 0 and with MenACWY recipients. No day 14 peak-response samples were available, so repertoires were characterized only after the peak T cell response. In the small 56-69-year group, the increase in depth fell short of significance, most likely because of low power. Most participants were white British and females outnumbered males, and the authors suggested that clonal diversity may have been underestimated. The vaccine-associated CD4 TCRs covered the entire spike protein, and the dominant responses fell in regions 160-218 and 743-854. Epitopes outside the regions mutated in the B.1.351 and B.1.1.7 variants were reportedly recognized by nearly half of the unique spike-specific TCRs.

Trimming leaves V shorter by 1 base and J shorter by 3 bases, with the junction holding 3 bases beyond the gene matches. Taken from the germline V gene, the CDR1 and CDR2 loops are SGHDT and YYEEEE. Taken from cysteine to phenylalanine, the CDR3 has 15 residues. CDR3 DNA only is kept here, 45 bases in frame from base 1. This specimen's time point label, interpreted: baseline before first vaccination. Vaccinee samples came from UK trials COV001 and COV002, including a single-blind randomized controlled phase 2/3 trial of AZD1222 (ChAdOx1 nCoV-19) in healthy adults. For TCRbeta chain sequencing, PBMC samples were collected from trial participants at day 0 and at day 28 after the second dose. The CDR3 regions of human TCRbeta chains were analyzed by immunosequencing. In the authors' own workflow: TCRs in the repertoires were compared against a reference library of SARS-CoV-2-specific TCRs that had been generated with the MIRA antigen-specificity platform. Breadth meant the fraction of unique TCRs that were SARS-CoV-2-associated, whereas depth meant the fraction of total T cells that were SARS-CoV-2-associated. Each spike-specific TCR was assigned to its reactive spike region and to a CD4 or CD8 class using the MIRA data. Log10-transformed breadth and depth values were compared by one-way ANOVA with Sidak's multiple comparisons tests. The table comes from immuneACCESS by way of TCRdb, which keeps in-frame sequences with V and J called. Part of the clones is missing from these tables; in studies checked, under half for an unresolved V gene and the rest for unknown reasons. The V and J calls and clone size were taken over from that table, and D and trimming were inferred from the DNA. The sample table shows 90,000 to 150,000 clones, and about 87% are seen once. Around 12% of the sample lies in the top ten.

The rearranged chain carries TRBV5-6 and TRBJ1-4, with 7 bases aligning to TRBD1. This material consisted of peripheral blood, taken on day 0 of AZD1222 vaccination. This TCR was sampled from an adult in good health. The sequence in DNA is TGTGCCAGCAGCTTGAGGGGGCTCGCTAATGAAAAACTGTTTTTT. Translated, this gives CASSLRGLANEKLFF. The variable domain in full, with residues beyond the CDR3 obtained from the reference TRBV5-6 and TRBJ1-4 genes, is DAGVTQSPTHLIKTRGQQVTLRCSPKSGHDTVSWYQQALGQGPQFIFQYYEEEERQRGNFPDRFSGHQFPNYSSELNVNALLLGDSALYLCASSLRGLANEKLFFGSGTQLSVL.